What follows is one T cell receptor (beta chain) and its context. This sample is part of a study of cytomegalovirus exposure and HLA in healthy donors. V lost 8 bases to trimming and J lost 4 bases; unmatched junction nucleotides: 6. The CDR3 is 14 amino acids. CDR1 ENHRY and CDR2 SYGVKD come from the germline V gene. PCR amplification relied on 60 Vbeta primers (plus 13 Jbeta primers). Per the study methods: A later analysis counted about 80 million unique TCR beta chains, around 11 million shared. Libraries were prepared by immunoSEQ multiplex PCR; TCRdb keeps only in-frame clonotypes and omits some of them. V and J calls and clone size are given by that table; D and trimming were obtained from the DNA. This sample has over 150,000 clones; 60% to 80% occur once, and the top ten carry about 4%.

Sequencing was performed on PBMCs. The sequence was collected from a man aged 25 to 40 in good health and CMV-seropositive. The V call is TRBV10-3, the J call TRBJ2-5; 11 positions match TRBD2. The CDR3 DNA follows: TGTGCCATCGGGGGACTAGCGGCCCCAGAGACCCAGTACTTC. This gives the protein CAIGGLAAPETQYF.